This TCR beta chain was captured in a study of blood T cell repertoires in COVID-19 (dated by TCRdb to about 2020). Study-level background: The collaborator samples originated in the United States, Italy and Spain and spanned the acute and convalescent phases of COVID-19. The samples were drawn from two sources: the first 160 participants of the ongoing ImmuneRACE study, and over 950 subjects contributed by 6 global collaborators. The sample metadata nearly always contained a de-identified subject ID, COVID-19 status, age in years and sex. The dataset comprised deeply sampled blood TCRbeta repertoires from subjects exposed to, actively infected with, or recovered from COVID-19. Where available, HLA class I and class II types were obtained from metadata supplied by the sample provider rather than from assay-based typing. The prospective study material was composed of cDNA or gDNA derived from T cells, B-cell-depleted T cells, or PBMCs. The repertoires were released in a freely available public database meant as a resource for research on the immune response to SARS-CoV-2. Study-wide conclusions, independent of this receptor: How much clinical and demographic metadata was included differed by source and by participant, and the metadata was provided uncurated.

V is clipped by 5 bases and J by 0 bases, and the sequence between their germline boundaries is 8 bases long. The CDR3 numbers 15 residues from cysteine through phenylalanine. Left in the record is the CDR3 DNA by itself, 45 bases read in frame from the first base. The germline V gene (reference sequence) supplies CDR1 MNHEY and CDR2 SMNVEV. For this clone: Which antigen it targets is not known. No quality values exist for individual bases; no much larger clone is one base distant.

Whole blood was collected in K2EDTA tubes by collaborating institutions according to the institutions' own protocols. For TCRbeta analysis, collaborators shipped samples in one of three forms: frozen whole blood, isolated PBMCs, or DNA extracted from either of those sample types. TCRbeta CDR3 regions were amplified from genomic DNA using the immunoSEQ Assay, a bias-controlled multiplex PCR. The paper's data handling went like this. Within the assay, amplification of reference gene primers was used to estimate how many nucleated cells each sample contained. To quantify the absolute abundance of each unique TCRbeta CDR3 rearrangement, sequence reads were collapsed and filtered. For each sample, productive Simpson clonality was calculated as the square root of Simpson's diversity index over productive rearrangements. TCRdb holds this immuneACCESS table with in-frame rearrangements only. Some clones are missing; in checked studies, unresolved V genes explain under half, and the rest has no known cause. The V and J calls and clone size were taken over from that table, and D and trimming were inferred from the DNA. The sample has roughly 200,000 clones on record, about nine tenths of them singletons. The top ten clones comprise about 6% of the sample.

The sequence is built from TRBV27 and TRBJ2-6; a confident D gene designation cannot be given. The sample was peripheral blood. This receptor was obtained from an elderly man with acute or convalescent COVID-19. The CDR3 reads CASSPAYSGANVLTF. The nucleotides read TGTGCCAGCAGTCCCGCCTACTCTGGGGCCAACGTCCTGACTTTC.